A selection of T cell receptor beta chains follows, all from one sample in a study of T cells in localized non-small cell lung cancer. Repertoires were generated with immunoSEQ multiplex PCR, while TCRdb's copy carries only in-frame clones and drops some. In the table there are 8,500 or so clones, less than 60% of which are singletons. This specimen consisted of lymph node tissue, obtained before any cancer treatment. These TCRs come from a male donor older than 55 with stage I squamous cell lung carcinoma. CDR3s include the opening cysteine and the closing phenylalanine or tryptophan. The D gene is left open where the match is weak. Not every row has a clone size; where given, it reads once, few, many or a size class.

CDR3 protein	CDR3 DNA	clone size	J gene	V gene	D gene
CASSIEGTENEKLFF	TGTGCCAGTAGTATCGAAGGGACAGAAAATGAAAAACTGTTTTTT	once	TRBJ1-4	TRBV19	TRBD1
CAWSQGPNQPQHF	TGTGCCTGGAGTCAGGGACCTAATCAGCCCCAGCATTTT	.	TRBJ1-5	TRBV30	.
CASSEWGGNQPQHF	TGTGCCAGCAGCGAGTGGGGTGGCAATCAGCCCCAGCATTTT	.	TRBJ1-5	TRBV25-1	.
CASSQKNIQYF	TGTGCCAGCAGCCAAAAAAACATTCAGTACTTC	.	TRBJ2-4	TRBV6-9	.
CASSQGWGRVRFEQYF	TGTGCCAGCAGCCAAGGATGGGGAAGAGTCCGTTTCGAGCAGTACTTC	.	TRBJ2-7	TRBV14	.
CASRESENTEAFF	TGTGCCAGCAGGGAATCAGAGAACACTGAAGCTTTCTTT	.	TRBJ1-1	TRBV6-8	.
CASSYRRLAGTDTQYF	TGTGCCAGCAGTTACCGTCGACTAGCGGGAACAGATACGCAGTATTTT	.	TRBJ2-3	TRBV28	TRBD2
CATSGKTGTDTQYF	TGTGCCACCAGCGGGAAGACGGGGACAGATACGCAGTATTTT	once	TRBJ2-3	TRBV15	.
CASSLSAGGISGANVLTF	TGCGCCAGCAGCTTGAGCGCGGGAGGCATCTCTGGGGCCAACGTCCTGACTTTC	.	TRBJ2-6	TRBV5-1	TRBD2
CASSQATPSGNEQFF	TGTGCCAGCAGCCAAGCCACACCCTCTGGCAATGAGCAGTTCTTC	.	TRBJ2-1	TRBV14	.